A selection of T cell receptor beta chains follows, all from one sample in a study of blood T cells in healthy people across ages. In TCRdb, the 5' RACE reads were re-called with MiXCR into one record per CDR3 protein. This table holds under 700,000 distinct CDR3 sequences, less than 25% found once. These data were also filed under a second study, of T cells of mothers and their children.

The sample consisted of blood. The receptors stem from a boy aged 10-17 years in good health. CDR3s include the opening cysteine and the closing phenylalanine or tryptophan.

CDR3aa	v_gene	j_gene
CASSLDYIGPLHF	TRBV11-2	TRBJ1-6
CASSRLRRPYEQYF	TRBV6-1	TRBJ2-7
CASSQGLGARSNEQFF	TRBV14	TRBJ2-1
CASSLFGLAGADNEQFF	TRBV5-1	TRBJ2-1
CASSELKLEAGGYTF	TRBV25-1	TRBJ1-2
CASGTGRETQYF	TRBV6-2/TRBV6-3	TRBJ2-5
CSVEVLGYNEQFF	TRBV29-1	TRBJ2-1
CASSIGNIQYF	TRBV11-2	TRBJ2-4
CSVETSGTKNIQYF	TRBV29-1	TRBJ2-4
CASSLWYTRLNEKLFF	TRBV28	TRBJ1-4
CATSDPGLQETQYF	TRBV24-1	TRBJ2-5